This TCR beta chain was found in a study of blood T cell repertoires in COVID-19 (dated by TCRdb to 2018 to 2020). Regarding the complete study: The collaborator samples originated in the United States, Italy and Spain and spanned the acute and convalescent phases of COVID-19. The dataset comprised deeply sampled blood TCRbeta repertoires from subjects exposed to, actively infected with, or recovered from COVID-19. The prospective study material was composed of cDNA or gDNA derived from T cells, B-cell-depleted T cells, or PBMCs. Where available, HLA class I and class II types were obtained from metadata supplied by the sample provider rather than from assay-based typing. The repertoires were released in a freely available public database meant as a resource for research on the immune response to SARS-CoV-2. Samples came from the ongoing ImmuneRACE study (first 160 participants) plus 1,254 subjects from 6 global collaborators. A de-identified subject ID, COVID-19 status, age in years and sex were almost always included in the sample metadata.

As regards this clone: This clone's antigen is unknown. No per-base quality is available; no much larger clone lies one base away. The same CDR3 arises from other DNA sequences in this sample as well.

Broader findings and caveats from the paper: Clinical and demographic metadata were provided uncurated, with the amount varying by source and participant.

CDR1 and CDR2 were assigned from the germline V gene (reference sequence) as MNHNY and SVGAGI. Measured from the cysteine to the phenylalanine, the CDR3 is 13 residues long. Kept here is only the CDR3 DNA, which spans 39 bases and is read in frame from base 1. V gives up 0 bases and J gives up 4 bases, and the segment between their germline ends measures 7 bases. TCRbeta CDR3 regions were amplified from genomic DNA using the immunoSEQ Assay, a bias-controlled multiplex PCR. In the paper's pipeline: The number of nucleated cells in each sample was estimated from the amplification of reference gene primers within the assay. Sequence reads were collapsed and filtered to measure the absolute abundance of every unique TCRbeta CDR3 rearrangement. Productive Simpson clonality was computed per sample as the square root of Simpson's diversity index over productive rearrangements. TCRdb holds this immuneACCESS table with in-frame rearrangements only. Some clones are missing; in checked studies, unresolved V genes explain under half, and the rest has no known cause. V, J and clone size reflect that table, while D and trimming were determined from the DNA. Present in this sample are about 220,000 clones, roughly 80% of which were seen just once. The top ten clonotypes cover approximately 5.4% of the sample.

Collaborating institutions collected whole blood in K2EDTA tubes following their own protocols. For TCRbeta analysis, collaborators shipped samples as frozen whole blood, isolated PBMCs, or DNA extracted from either of those sample types. The V and J genes are TRBV6-6 and TRBJ2-7, with a tentative D gene TRBD2 over 6 matching bases. The specimen was peripheral blood. This clonotype originated in a human donor in a cohort sampled during active COVID-19. The CDR3 here reads CASSYSAGYEQYF. At the DNA level, the sequence is TGTGCCAGCAGTTACTCCGCGGGGTACGAGCAGTACTTC.